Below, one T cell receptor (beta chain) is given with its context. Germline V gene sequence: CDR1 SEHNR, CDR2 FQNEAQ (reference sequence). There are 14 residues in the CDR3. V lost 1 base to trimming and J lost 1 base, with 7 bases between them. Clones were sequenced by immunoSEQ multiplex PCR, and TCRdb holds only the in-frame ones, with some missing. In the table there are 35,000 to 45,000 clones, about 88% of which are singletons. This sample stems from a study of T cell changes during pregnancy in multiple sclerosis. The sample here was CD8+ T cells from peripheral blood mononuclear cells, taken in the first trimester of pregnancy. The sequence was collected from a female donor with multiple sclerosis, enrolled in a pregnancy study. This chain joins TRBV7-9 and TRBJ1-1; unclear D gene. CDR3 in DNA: TGTGCCAGCAGCTTAGGGAGCACGAACACTGAAGCTTTCTTT. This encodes CASSLGSTNTEAFF. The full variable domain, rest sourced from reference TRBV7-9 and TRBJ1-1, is DTGVSQNPRHKITKRGQNVTFRCDPISEHNRLYWYRQTLGQGPEFLTYFQNEAQLEKSRLLSDRFSAERPKGSFSTLEIQRTEQGDSAMYLCASSLGSTNTEAFFGQGTRLTVV.